Sequencing of this T cell receptor beta chain was carried out in a study of blood T cell repertoires in COVID-19. On the study more broadly: Sites in the United States, Italy and Spain provided acute and convalescent COVID-19 samples. Sample material is recorded as cDNA or gDNA derived from T cells, B-cell-depleted T cells, or PBMCs.

Authors' processing steps: Reference gene primer amplification gave estimated nucleated cell counts. This table comes from immunoSEQ multiplex PCR, and its TCRdb copy is limited to in-frame clones, with some not included. V and J calls and clone size follow that table, whereas D and trimming were derived from the DNA. The profile shows 30,000 to 45,000 clones, about 88% of them singletons. V was cut by 0 bases and J by 3 bases, with 12 bases left in between. In germline, CDR1 is MNHEY, CDR2 SVGAGI. The CDR3 runs 16 residues. Material: peripheral blood. The gene calls are TRBV6-5 and TRBJ2-4, with D hard to call. This receptor was taken from a man aged 70-80 years with acute or convalescent COVID-19. CDR3 region: CASSYSVGQNKNIQYF. The CDR3 DNA follows: TGTGCCAGCAGTTACTCGGTTGGGCAGAACAAAAACATTCAGTACTTC.